Following are 2 T cell receptor beta chains from one sample sequenced in a study of T-cell reconstitution after alpha-beta-depleted transplantation in children. The TCRbeta library was prepared with unique molecular identifiers. In TCRdb, the PCR reads were re-called with MiXCR into one record per CDR3 protein. Of about a million distinct CDR3 sequences listed, 25% to 30% are singletons. The specimen comprised PBMCs, mostly from graft donor cells, sampled 360 days after TCRalphabeta/CD19-depleted stem cell transplant. The receptors stem from a boy under two years old who had a stem cell transplant for SCID, so the T cells may come from the graft donor.

This clonotype showed up many times. CDR3 nucleotide sequence: TGTGCCAGCAGCTTAGTAGGACAGGGTGTCCTCGAGCAGTACTTC. This sequence encodes CASSLVGQGVLEQYF. The genes are TRBV11-2 and TRBJ2-7; TRBD1 aligns across 8 bases. From germline, CDR1 is SGHAT and CDR2 FQNNGV. The J segment lost 6 bases and the V segment lost 1 base, leaving 8 bases of the junction unmatched. This CDR3 has 15 amino acids.

This clonotype was picked up a small number of times. The chain combines TRBV29-1 with TRBJ1-6; D may be TRBD1 (5 bases). Germline CDR1 SQVTM, CDR2 ANQGSEA. The ends were cut back, 6 bases at V and 7 bases at J, with 19 bases in the middle. This CDR3 contains 15 residues. The CDR3 reads CSVSLSGRPNSPLHF. The CDR3 DNA is TGCAGCGTGAGCCTATCAGGGCGACCGAATTCACCCCTCCACTTT.